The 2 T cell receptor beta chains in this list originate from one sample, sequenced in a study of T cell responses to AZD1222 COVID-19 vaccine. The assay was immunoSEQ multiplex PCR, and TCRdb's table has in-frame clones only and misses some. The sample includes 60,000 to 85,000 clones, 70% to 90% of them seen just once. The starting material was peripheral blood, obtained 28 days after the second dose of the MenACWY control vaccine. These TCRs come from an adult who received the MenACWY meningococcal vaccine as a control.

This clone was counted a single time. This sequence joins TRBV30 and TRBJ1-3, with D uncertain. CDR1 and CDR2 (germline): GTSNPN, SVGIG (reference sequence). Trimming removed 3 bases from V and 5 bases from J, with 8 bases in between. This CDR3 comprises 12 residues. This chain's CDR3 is CAWSFGRNTIYF. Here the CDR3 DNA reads TGTGCCTGGAGCTTCGGGAGAAACACCATATATTTT.

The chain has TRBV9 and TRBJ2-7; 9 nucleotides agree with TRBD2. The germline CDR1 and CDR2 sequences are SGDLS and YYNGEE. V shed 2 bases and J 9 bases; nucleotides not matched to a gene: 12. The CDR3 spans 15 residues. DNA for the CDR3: TGTGCCAGCAGCGTTAGCGGGGGATTTGGGGGCGTGCAGTACTTC. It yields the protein CASSVSGGFGGVQYF.